The T cell receptor (beta chain) under discussion was sequenced for a study of Tregs in tolerant kidney transplant recipients. Whole-study results and caveats: This study did not directly address biological reproducibility.

TCRdb keeps only in-frame clones here, not all; method: immunoSEQ multiplex PCR. In the table there are around 230,000 clones, 80% to 85% of which are singletons. With respect to this clone: The antigen is not known.

Germline V gene lookup returns CDR1 LNHDA and CDR2 SQIVND (reference sequence). CDR3 size: 16 residues. V was pared by 10 bases and J by 0 bases, with 18 bases between. V gene TRBV19 combines with J gene TRBJ1-4, with a tentative D call TRBD1 (6 bases). Sequencing input: CD4+ T cells from blood. The receptor was isolated from a human donor in good health. The CDR3 nucleotides read TGTGCCACCCAGGGGCGAGAAGCAACAACTAATGAAAAACTGTTTTTT. Translation: CATQGREATTNEKLFF.